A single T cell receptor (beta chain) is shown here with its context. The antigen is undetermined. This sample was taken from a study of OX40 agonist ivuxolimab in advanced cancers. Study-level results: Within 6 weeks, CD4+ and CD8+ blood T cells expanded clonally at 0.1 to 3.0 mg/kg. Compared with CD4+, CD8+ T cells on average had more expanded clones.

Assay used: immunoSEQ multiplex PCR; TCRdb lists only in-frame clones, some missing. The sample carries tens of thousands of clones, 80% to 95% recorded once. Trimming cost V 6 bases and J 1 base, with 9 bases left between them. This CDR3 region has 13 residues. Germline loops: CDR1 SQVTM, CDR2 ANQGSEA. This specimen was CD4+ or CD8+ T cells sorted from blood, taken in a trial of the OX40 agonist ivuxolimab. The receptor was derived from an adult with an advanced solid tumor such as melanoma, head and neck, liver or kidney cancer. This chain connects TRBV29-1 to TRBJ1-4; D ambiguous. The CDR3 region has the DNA TGCAGCGTAGATGGAGGAACTAATGAAAAACTGTTTTTT. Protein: CSVDGGTNEKLFF.